Listed below are T cell receptor beta chains from one sample, sequenced in a study of blood T cell repertoires in COVID-19. The table came from immunoSEQ multiplex PCR; TCRdb's copy has only in-frame clones and leaves some out. Among approximately 270,000 clones listed, roughly 80% were seen once. The sample consisted of peripheral blood. The receptors come from a person between 65 and 80 years old with COVID-19, enrolled during active disease. The CDR3 runs from the conserved cysteine through the conserved F or W. D genes are given only for firm matches. Size tells how often a clone was seen (once, few, many) or the class of an expanded clone, and some rows leave it out.

J gene	V gene	D gene	clone size	CDR3 protein	CDR3 DNA
TRBJ2-3	TRBV4-3	TRBD2	-	CASSQAPSGITDTQYF	TGCGCCAGCAGCCAAGCTCCTAGCGGCATCACAGATACGCAGTATTTT
TRBJ1-1	TRBV9	-	few	CASSAEESTEAFF	TGTGCCAGCAGCGCCGAGGAAAGTACTGAAGCTTTCTTT
TRBJ2-1	TRBV13	-	few	CASSLGGGGLYNEQFF	TGTGCCAGCAGCTTAGGTGGCGGAGGACTATACAATGAGCAGTTCTTC
TRBJ2-3	TRBV19	-	once	CASTRRESVASTDTQYF	TGTGCCAGTACTAGACGGGAGAGCGTCGCTAGCACAGATACGCAGTATTTT
TRBJ2-7	TRBV19	TRBD2	-	CASSKTSGRYEQYF	TGTGCCAGTAGTAAGACTAGCGGGAGGTACGAGCAGTACTTC
TRBJ2-2	TRBV11-2	TRBD2	-	CASQPAGDTGELFF	TGTGCCAGCCAACCAGCGGGGGATACCGGGGAGCTGTTTTTT
TRBJ1-5	TRBV19	-	few	CASSIVSRNQPQHF	TGTGCCAGTAGTATAGTTTCGCGAAATCAGCCCCAGCATTTT
TRBJ1-2	TRBV6-1	-	-	CASSEAQGINYGYTF	TGTGCCAGCAGTGAAGCGCAGGGGATTAACTATGGCTACACCTTC
TRBJ2-2	TRBV27	-	-	CASSFIPGTGELFF	TGTGCCAGCAGTTTTATTCCGGGGACCGGGGAGCTGTTTTTT
TRBJ2-6	TRBV6-1	TRBD1	-	CASSERGQASSGANVLTF	TGTGCCAGCAGTGAACGGGGACAGGCGTCCTCTGGGGCCAACGTCCTGACTTTC
TRBJ1-3	TRBV5-1	-	-	CASSPRGIGNTIYF	TGCGCCAGCAGCCCCAGGGGAATTGGAAACACCATATATTTT
TRBJ1-2	TRBV4-3	-	-	CASSQDRERSYGYTF	TGCGCCAGCAGCCAAGATCGAGAACGGAGCTATGGCTACACCTTC
TRBJ2-1	TRBV10-3	TRBD2	-	CAIRGLAGINEQFF	TGTGCCATCAGGGGACTAGCGGGTATTAATGAGCAGTTCTTC
TRBJ1-1	TRBV10-1	TRBD1	-	CASSESRQGALSVNTEAFF	TGCGCCAGCAGTGAGTCGAGGCAGGGGGCGTTGAGTGTAAACACTGAAGCTTTCTTT
TRBJ2-7	TRBV19	TRBD2	-	CASSILGGSLGEQYF	TGTGCCAGTAGTATTTTGGGCGGGAGCCTAGGCGAGCAGTACTTC
TRBJ2-5	TRBV6-2/TRBV6-3	-	-	CASSYAGLGETQYF	TGTGCCAGCAGTTACGCGGGGTTGGGAGAGACCCAGTACTTC
TRBJ2-7	TRBV5-5	TRBD2	-	CASSNRLAGSYEQYF	TGTGCCAGCAGCAATCGACTAGCGGGCTCCTACGAGCAGTACTTC
TRBJ2-7	TRBV7-2	TRBD2	-	CASSFGLAAFSYEQYF	TGTGCCAGCAGCTTTGGTCTAGCGGCCTTCTCCTACGAGCAGTACTTC
TRBJ1-1	TRBV10-3	-	few	CATRGESEAFF	TGTGCCACCCGGGGGGAGAGTGAAGCTTTCTTT
TRBJ2-3	TRBV5-1	TRBD1	-	CASSPHRGRTDTQYF	TGCGCCAGCAGCCCACACAGGGGAAGGACAGATACGCAGTATTTT
TRBJ2-1	TRBV25-1	TRBD1	-	CASSDLRQGDYNEQFF	TGTGCCAGCAGTGACCTCCGACAGGGGGATTACAATGAGCAGTTCTTC
TRBJ1-1	TRBV6-6	-	-	CASSPETGNTEAFF	TGTGCCAGCAGTCCAGAGACAGGGAACACTGAAGCTTTCTTT
TRBJ2-1	TRBV27	TRBD1	-	CASSGRTGVYNEQFF	TGTGCCAGCAGTGGAAGGACAGGAGTCTACAATGAGCAGTTCTTC
TRBJ1-5	TRBV3-1/TRBV3-2	TRBD1	-	CASSRGTVREPQHF	TGTGCCAGCAGCCGAGGGACAGTCAGGGAGCCCCAGCATTTT
TRBJ1-4	TRBV3-1/TRBV3-2	TRBD1	-	CASSPGQGGEKLFF	TGTGCCAGCAGCCCGGGACAGGGAGGGGAAAAACTGTTTTTT
TRBJ2-4	TRBV19	-	-	CASSIRRMTAKNIQYF	TGTGCCAGTAGTATACGCAGGATGACAGCCAAAAACATTCAGTACTTC
TRBJ1-5	TRBV7-2	-	-	CASSLGGGPAIPQHF	TGTGCCAGCAGCTTAGGGGGGGGGCCAGCAATTCCCCAGCATTTT
TRBJ2-3	TRBV7-2	-	-	CASNRGLATDTQYF	TGTGCCAGCAACCGCGGACTTGCCACAGATACGCAGTATTTT
TRBJ2-3	TRBV5-1	-	-	CASSDRGSTDTQYF	TGCGCCAGCAGCGACCGGGGAAGCACAGATACGCAGTATTTT